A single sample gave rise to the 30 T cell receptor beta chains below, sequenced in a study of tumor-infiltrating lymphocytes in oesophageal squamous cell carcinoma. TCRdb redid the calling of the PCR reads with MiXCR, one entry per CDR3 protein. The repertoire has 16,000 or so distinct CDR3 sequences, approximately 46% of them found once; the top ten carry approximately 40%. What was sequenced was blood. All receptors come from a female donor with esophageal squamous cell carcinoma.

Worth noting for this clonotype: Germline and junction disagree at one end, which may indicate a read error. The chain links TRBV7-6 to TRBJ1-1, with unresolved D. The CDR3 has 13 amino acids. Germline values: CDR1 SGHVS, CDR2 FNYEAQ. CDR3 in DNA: TGTGCTAGCAGCCAGGACTGGAATACTGAAGCTTTCTTT. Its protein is CASSQDWNTEAFF.

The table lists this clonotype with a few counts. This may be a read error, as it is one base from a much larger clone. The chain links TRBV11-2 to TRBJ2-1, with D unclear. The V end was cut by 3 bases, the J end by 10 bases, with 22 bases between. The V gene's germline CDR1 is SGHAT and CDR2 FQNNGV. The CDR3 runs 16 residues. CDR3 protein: CASSFGRTGPRYEQFF. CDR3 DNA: TGTGCCAGCAGCTTCGGTCGCACCGGTCCTAGGTACGAGCAGTTCTTC.

The CDR3 coding sequence is TGTGCCAGCAGCTCAGGACTAGGAGACAATGAGCAGTTCTTC. The encoded protein is CASSSGLGDNEQFF. The V call is TRBV7-1, the J call TRBJ2-1; D perhaps matches TRBD2 (6 bases). TRBV7-1 is an ORF, with its function uncertain. The CDR3 totals 14 residues. Between the trimmed V and J ends, which lost 1 base and 5 bases, there was a span of 9 bases.

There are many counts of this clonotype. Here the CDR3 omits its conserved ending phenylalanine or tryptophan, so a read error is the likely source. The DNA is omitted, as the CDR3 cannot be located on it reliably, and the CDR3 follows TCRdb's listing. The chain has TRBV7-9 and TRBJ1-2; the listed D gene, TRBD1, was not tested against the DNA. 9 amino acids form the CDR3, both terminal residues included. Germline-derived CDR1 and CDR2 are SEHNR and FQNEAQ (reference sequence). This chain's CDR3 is CASSLVGGI.

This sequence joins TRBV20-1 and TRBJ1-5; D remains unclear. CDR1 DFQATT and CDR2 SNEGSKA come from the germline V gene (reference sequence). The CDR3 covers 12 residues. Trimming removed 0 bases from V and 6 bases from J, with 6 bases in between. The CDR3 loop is CSAREGIQPQHF. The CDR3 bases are TGCAGTGCTAGAGAGGGAATTCAGCCCCAGCATTTT.

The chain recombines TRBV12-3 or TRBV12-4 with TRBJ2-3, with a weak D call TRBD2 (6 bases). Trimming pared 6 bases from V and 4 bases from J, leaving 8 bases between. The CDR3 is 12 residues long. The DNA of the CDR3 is TGTGCCAGCAGCCGACTAGCAGATACGCAGTATTTT. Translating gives CASSRLADTQYF.

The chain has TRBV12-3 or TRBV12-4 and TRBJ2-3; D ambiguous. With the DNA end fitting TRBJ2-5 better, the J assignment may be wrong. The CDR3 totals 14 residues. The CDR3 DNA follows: TGTGCCAGCAGTTTTATAACTACCCAAGAGACCCAGTACTTC. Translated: CASSFITTQETQYF.

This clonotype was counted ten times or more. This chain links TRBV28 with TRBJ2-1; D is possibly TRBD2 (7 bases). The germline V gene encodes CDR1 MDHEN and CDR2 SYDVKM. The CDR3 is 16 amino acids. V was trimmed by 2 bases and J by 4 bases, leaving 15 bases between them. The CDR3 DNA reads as TGTGCCAGCAGTTTAGCGGGGGCGGGGGTTTACAATGAGCAGTTCTTC. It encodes CASSLAGAGVYNEQFF.

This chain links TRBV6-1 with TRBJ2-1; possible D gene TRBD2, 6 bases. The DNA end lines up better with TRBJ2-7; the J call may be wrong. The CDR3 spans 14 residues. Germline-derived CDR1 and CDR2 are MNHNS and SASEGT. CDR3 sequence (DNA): TGTGCCAGCAGAAACCTAGGAGGGTACGGTGAGCAGTACTTC. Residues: CASRNLGGYGEQYF.

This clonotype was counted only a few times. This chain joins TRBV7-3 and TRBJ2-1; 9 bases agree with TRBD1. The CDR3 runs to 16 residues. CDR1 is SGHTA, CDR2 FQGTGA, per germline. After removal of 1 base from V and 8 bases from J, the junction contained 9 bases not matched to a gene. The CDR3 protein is CASSLNLDRGSDEQFF. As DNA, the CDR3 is TGTGCCAGCAGCTTAAATCTGGACAGGGGCTCCGATGAGCAGTTCTTC.

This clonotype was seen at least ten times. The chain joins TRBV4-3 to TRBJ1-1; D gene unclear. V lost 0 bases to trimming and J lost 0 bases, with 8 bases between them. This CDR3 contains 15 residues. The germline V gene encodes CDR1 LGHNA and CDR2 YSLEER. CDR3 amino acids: CASSQDPAVNTEAFF. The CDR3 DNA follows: TGCGCCAGCAGCCAAGATCCGGCAGTGAACACTGAAGCTTTCTTT.

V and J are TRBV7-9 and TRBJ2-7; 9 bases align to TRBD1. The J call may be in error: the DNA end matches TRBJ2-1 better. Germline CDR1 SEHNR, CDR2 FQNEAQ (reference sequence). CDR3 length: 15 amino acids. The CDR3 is CASTGTGWGAGEQFF. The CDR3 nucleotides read TGTGCCAGTACCGGGACAGGGTGGGGGGCCGGTGAGCAGTTCTTC.

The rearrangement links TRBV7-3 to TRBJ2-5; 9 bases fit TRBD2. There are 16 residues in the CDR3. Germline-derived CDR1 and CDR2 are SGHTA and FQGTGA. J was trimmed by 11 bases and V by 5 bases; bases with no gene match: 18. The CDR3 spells CASSPFAGGSDNEQYF. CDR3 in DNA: TGTGCCAGCAGCCCCTTTGCGGGAGGGTCGGACAATGAGCAGTACTTC. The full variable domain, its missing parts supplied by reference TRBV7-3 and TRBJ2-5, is GAGVSQTPSNKVTEKGKYVELRCDPISGHTALYWYRQSLGQGPEFLIYFQGTGAADDSGLPNDRFFAVRPEGSVSTLKIQRTERGDSAVYLCASSPFAGGSDNEQYFGPGTRLLVL.

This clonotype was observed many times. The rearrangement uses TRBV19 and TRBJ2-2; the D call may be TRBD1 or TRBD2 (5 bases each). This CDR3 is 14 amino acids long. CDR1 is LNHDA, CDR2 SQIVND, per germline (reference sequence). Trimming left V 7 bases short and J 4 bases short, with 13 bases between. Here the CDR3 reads CASIAGAGTGELFF. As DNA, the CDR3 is TGTGCCAGTATCGCCGGGGCGGGCACCGGGGAGCTGTTTTTT.

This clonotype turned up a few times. Written as DNA, the CDR3 is TGTGCCAGCAGCTTAGCCACGGCTAGCGGGAGCAATGAGCAGTACTTC. This encodes CASSLATASGSNEQYF. The chain joins TRBV7-6 to TRBJ2-7; TRBD2 agrees at 10 bases. This CDR3 has 16 residues. The ends lost 0 bases at V and 7 bases at J; junction bases unmatched: 9. CDR1 and CDR2 (germline): SGHVS, FNYEAQ.

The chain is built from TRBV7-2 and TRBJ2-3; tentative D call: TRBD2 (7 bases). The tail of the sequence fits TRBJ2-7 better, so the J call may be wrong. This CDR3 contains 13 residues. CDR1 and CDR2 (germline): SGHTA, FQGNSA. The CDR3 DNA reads TGTGCCAGCAGCTCGGGGGCGCGCGGGGGGCAGTACTTC. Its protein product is CASSSGARGGQYF.

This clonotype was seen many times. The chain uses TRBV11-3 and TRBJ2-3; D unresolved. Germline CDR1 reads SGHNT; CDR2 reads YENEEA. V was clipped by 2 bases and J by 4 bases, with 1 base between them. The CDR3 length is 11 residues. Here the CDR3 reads CASSLSDTQYF. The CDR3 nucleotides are TGTGCCAGCAGCTTATCAGATACGCAGTATTTT.

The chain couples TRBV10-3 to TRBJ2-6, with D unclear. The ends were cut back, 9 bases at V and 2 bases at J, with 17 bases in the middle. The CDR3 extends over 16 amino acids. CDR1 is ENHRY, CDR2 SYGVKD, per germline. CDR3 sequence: CAIATGSQAGANVLTF. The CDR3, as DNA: TGTGCCATTGCTACCGGCAGCCAGGCTGGGGCCAACGTCCTGACTTTC.

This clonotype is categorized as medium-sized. CDR3 sequence (DNA): TGTGCCAGCCTCAGGGGGGGCTCTGGTGGCTACACCTTC. It is translated as CASLRGGSGGYTF. The chain combines TRBV7-9 with TRBJ1-2; TRBD1 matches 7 bases. V was pared by 8 bases and J by 7 bases, with 10 bases of the junction left unmatched. The CDR3 is made up of 13 amino acids. CDR1 and CDR2 (germline): SEHNR, FQNEAQ (reference sequence).

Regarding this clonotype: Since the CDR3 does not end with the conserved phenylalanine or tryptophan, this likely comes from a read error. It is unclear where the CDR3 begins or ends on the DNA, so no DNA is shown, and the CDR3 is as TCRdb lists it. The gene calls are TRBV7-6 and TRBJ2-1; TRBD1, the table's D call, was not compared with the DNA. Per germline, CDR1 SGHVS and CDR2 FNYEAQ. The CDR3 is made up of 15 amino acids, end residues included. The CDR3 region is CASSFAGEYGYTFGS.

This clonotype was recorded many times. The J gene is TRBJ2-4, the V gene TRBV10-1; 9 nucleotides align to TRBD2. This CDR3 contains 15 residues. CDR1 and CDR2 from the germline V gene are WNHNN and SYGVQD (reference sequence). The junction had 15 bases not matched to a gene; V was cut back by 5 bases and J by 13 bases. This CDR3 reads CASSRAGGPYNEQYF. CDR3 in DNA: TGCGCCAGCAGTCGCGCGGGGGGGCCGTACAATGAGCAGTACTTC.

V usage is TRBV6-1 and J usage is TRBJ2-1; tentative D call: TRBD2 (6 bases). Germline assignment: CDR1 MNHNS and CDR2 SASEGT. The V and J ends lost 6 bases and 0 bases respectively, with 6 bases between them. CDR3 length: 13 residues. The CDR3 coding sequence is TGTGCCAGCAGGACTAGCTCCTACAATGAGCAGTTCTTC. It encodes CASRTSSYNEQFF.

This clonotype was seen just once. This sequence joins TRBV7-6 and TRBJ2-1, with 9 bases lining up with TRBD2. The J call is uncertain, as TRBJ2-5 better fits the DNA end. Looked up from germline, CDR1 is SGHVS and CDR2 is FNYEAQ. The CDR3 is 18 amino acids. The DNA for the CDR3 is TGTGCCAGCAGCTTAAAACGACTAGCGGAGAGGGGCCCAGAGACCCAGTACTTC. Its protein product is CASSLKRLAERGPETQYF.

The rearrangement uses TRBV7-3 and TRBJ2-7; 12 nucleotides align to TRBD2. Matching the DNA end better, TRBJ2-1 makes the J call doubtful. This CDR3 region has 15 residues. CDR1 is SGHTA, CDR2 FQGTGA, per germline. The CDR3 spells CASSKTSGSRDEQFF. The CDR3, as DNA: TGTGCCAGCAGCAAGACTAGCGGGAGTCGGGATGAGCAGTTCTTC.

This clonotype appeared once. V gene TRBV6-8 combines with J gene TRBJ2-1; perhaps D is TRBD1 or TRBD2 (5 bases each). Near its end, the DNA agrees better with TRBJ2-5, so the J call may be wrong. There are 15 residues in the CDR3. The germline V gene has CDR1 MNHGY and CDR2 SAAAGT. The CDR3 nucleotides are TGTGCCAGCAGCAACTTCCAGGGAGAACTTGAGACCCAGTACTTC. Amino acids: CASSNFQGELETQYF.

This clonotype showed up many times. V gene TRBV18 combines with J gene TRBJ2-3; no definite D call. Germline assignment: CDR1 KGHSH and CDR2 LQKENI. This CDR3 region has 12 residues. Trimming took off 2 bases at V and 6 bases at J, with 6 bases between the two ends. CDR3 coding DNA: TGTGCCAGCTCACCATTCACGGATACGCAGTATTTT. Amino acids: CASSPFTDTQYF.

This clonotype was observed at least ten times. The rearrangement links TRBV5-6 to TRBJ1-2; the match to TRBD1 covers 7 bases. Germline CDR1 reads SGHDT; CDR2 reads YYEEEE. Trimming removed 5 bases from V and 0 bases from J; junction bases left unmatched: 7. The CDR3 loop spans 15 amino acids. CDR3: CASRPEDRTNYGYTF. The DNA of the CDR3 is TGTGCCAGCAGACCTGAGGACAGGACTAACTATGGCTACACCTTC.

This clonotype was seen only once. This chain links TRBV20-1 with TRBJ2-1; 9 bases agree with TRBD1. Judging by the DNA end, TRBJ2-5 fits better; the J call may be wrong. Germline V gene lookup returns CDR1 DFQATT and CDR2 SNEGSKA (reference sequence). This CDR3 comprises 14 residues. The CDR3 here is CSAPRTGEVETQYF. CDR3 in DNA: TGCAGTGCTCCACGGACAGGGGAGGTGGAGACCCAGTACTTC.

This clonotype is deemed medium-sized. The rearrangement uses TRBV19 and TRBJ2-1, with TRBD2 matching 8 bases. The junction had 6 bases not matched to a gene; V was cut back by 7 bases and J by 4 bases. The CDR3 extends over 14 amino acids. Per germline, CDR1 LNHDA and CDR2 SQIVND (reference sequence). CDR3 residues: CASTPGGPYNEQFF. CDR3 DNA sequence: TGTGCCAGTACCCCGGGAGGGCCTTACAATGAGCAGTTCTTC. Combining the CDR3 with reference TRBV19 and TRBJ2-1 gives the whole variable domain DGGITQSPKYLFRKEGQNVTLSCEQNLNHDAMYWYRQDPGQGLRLIYYSQIVNDFQKGDIAEGYSVSREKKESFPLTVTSAQKNPTAFYLCASTPGGPYNEQFFGPGTRLTVL.

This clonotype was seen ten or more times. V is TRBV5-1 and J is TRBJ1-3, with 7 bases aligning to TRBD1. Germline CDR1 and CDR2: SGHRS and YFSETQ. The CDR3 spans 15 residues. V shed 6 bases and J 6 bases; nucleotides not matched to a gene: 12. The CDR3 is CASTPGAGGTNTIYF. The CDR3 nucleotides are TGCGCCAGCACCCCTGGGGCAGGGGGTACAAACACCATATATTTT.